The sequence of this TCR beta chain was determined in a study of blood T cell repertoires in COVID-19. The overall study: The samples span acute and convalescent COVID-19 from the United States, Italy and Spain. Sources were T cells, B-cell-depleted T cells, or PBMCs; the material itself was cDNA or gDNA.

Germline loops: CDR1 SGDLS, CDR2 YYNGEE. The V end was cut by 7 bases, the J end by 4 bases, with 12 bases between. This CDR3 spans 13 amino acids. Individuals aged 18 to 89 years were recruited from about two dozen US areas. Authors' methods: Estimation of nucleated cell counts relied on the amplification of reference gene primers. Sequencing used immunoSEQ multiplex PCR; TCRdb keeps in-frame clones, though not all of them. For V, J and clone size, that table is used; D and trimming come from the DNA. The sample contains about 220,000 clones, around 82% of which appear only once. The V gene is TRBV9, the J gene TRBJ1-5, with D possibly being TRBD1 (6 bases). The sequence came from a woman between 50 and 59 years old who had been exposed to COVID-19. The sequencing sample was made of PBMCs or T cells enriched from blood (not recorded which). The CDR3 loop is CASGEGGNQPQHF. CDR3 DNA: TGTGCCAGCGGGGAGGGGGGAAATCAGCCCCAGCATTTT.